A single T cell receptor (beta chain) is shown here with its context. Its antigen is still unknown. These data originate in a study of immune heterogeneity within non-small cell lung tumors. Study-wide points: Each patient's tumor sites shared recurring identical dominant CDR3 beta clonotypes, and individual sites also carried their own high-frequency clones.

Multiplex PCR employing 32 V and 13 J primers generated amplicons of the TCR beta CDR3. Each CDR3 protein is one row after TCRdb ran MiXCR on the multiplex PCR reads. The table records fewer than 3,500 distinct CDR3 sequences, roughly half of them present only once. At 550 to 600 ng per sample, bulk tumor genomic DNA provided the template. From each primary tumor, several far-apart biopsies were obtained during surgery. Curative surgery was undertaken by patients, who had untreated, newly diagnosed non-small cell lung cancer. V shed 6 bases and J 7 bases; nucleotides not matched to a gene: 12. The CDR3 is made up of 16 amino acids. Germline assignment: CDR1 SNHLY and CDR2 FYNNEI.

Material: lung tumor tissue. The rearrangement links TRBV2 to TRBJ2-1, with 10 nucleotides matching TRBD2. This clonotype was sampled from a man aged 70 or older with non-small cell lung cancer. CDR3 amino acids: CASSAPPSGSWNEQFF. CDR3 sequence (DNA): TGTGCCAGCAGCGCCCCCCCTAGCGGGAGCTGGAATGAGCAGTTCTTC.